This T cell receptor beta chain was identified in a study of T cells after yellow fever vaccination. This clonotype was recorded many times. The antigen is unknown. V shed 3 bases and J shed 0 bases, with 3 bases lying between them. The length of the CDR3 is 14 residues. CDR1 and CDR2 from the germline V gene are KGHSH and LQKENI. Study conclusions and caveats: Peaking on day 5 versus 15, the secondary response was faster but weaker. Within FACS-sorted repertoires, abundant clonotypes contaminating from the bulk population could be present.

Production of TCR cDNA was by 5'RACE template switching, which also added a universal primer site and UMIs. TCRdb analysed the 5' RACE reads with MiXCR anew, one entry per CDR3 protein. The data contain about 350,000 distinct CDR3 sequences, about 4% of them singletons. Sequenced material: PBMCs, taken 5 days after the yellow fever booster vaccination. This TCR came from a man between 18 and 29 years old who received the YFV17D yellow fever vaccine. The chain joins TRBV18 to TRBJ1-6; D call uncertain. CDR3 DNA: TGTGCCAGCTCACCCAGCTCCTATAATTCACCCCTCCACTTT. It translates to CASSPSSYNSPLHF.